Each of the 19 T cell receptor beta chains below was sequenced from the same sample in a study of brain T cells in children with intractable seizures. The table came from immunoSEQ multiplex PCR; TCRdb's copy has only in-frame clones and leaves some out. The table records 95,000 to 120,000 clones, approximately 94% of them present only once. The specimen comprised peripheral blood, sampled at surgery. These receptors were taken from a boy in the first two years of life with hemimegalencephaly and intractable seizures.

The genes are TRBV12-5 and TRBJ1-3; D is unresolved. Between the trimmed V and J ends, which lost 3 bases and 0 bases, there was a span of 6 bases. This CDR3 region has 14 residues. Looked up from germline, CDR1 is LGHNT and CDR2 is FRNRAP. The CDR3 region is CASGFFLSGNTIYF. The CDR3 nucleotides read TGTGCTAGTGGTTTCTTCCTCTCTGGAAACACCATATATTTT.

V and J are TRBV14 and TRBJ1-2; TRBD1 agrees at 12 bases. Germline-derived CDR1 and CDR2 are SGHDN and FVKESK. The CDR3 has 19 amino acids. The V segment lost 3 bases and the J segment 3 bases; nucleotides outside the gene matches: 14. The CDR3 DNA reads TGTGCCAGCAGCCACATAGTCCCGGGACAGGGGGCGACGGACTATGGCTACACCTTC. Its translation is CASSHIVPGQGATDYGYTF.

This clone was found a few times. The rearrangement uses TRBV7-6 and TRBJ1-6, with D possibly TRBD1 on 6 matching bases. The CDR3 covers 14 residues. Germline V lookup: CDR1 SGHVS, CDR2 FNYEAQ. V lost 5 bases, J lost 8 bases, and 13 bases lay in between. CDR3 in amino acids: CASSPGRGYSPLHF. The CDR3 nucleotides read TGTGCCAGCAGCCCTGGCAGGGGTTATTCACCCCTCCACTTT.

This chain links TRBV19 with TRBJ2-7; D is possibly TRBD1 (5 bases). This CDR3 contains 14 residues. V gave up 3 bases and J gave up 3 bases, with 12 bases separating them. Germline values: CDR1 LNHDA, CDR2 SQIVND (reference sequence). CDR3 residues: CASSMYGRDYEQYF. In DNA, the CDR3 is TGTGCCAGTAGTATGTACGGCAGGGACTACGAGCAGTACTTC.

The J gene is TRBJ2-7, the V gene TRBV4-2; a weak D match, TRBD2 (5 bases). Germline V CDR1 and CDR2: LGHNA, YNFKEQ. Trimming removed 2 bases at V and 2 bases at J, with 7 bases between. The CDR3 has 13 amino acids. This CDR3 reads CASSQRGTYEQYF. CDR3 nucleotides: TGTGCCAGCAGCCAACGGGGAACCTACGAGCAGTACTTC.

The chain couples TRBV27 to TRBJ1-1; D gene unclear. V was clipped by 3 bases and J by 5 bases, with 19 bases between them. Looked up from germline, CDR1 is MNHEY and CDR2 is SMNVEV (reference sequence). The CDR3 runs 16 residues. CDR3 sequence (DNA): TGTGCCAGCAGTTTCGTCGCGACCGGGGTTAAGACTGAAGCTTTCTTT. This translates into CASSFVATGVKTEAFF.

V gene TRBV6-5 combines with J gene TRBJ2-3; D is possibly TRBD2 (7 bases). The CDR3 consists of 14 residues. V was shortened by 2 bases and J by 3 bases, with 9 bases between the two germline ends. The germline CDR1 and CDR2 sequences are MNHEY and SVGAGI. The CDR3 spells CASSYEGGTDTQYF. In DNA, the CDR3 is TGTGCCAGCAGTTACGAGGGGGGGACAGATACGCAGTATTTT.

V usage is TRBV7-3 and J usage is TRBJ2-1, with D perhaps TRBD2 (6 bases). V was trimmed by 1 base and J by 9 bases, leaving 16 bases between them. Germline V CDR1 and CDR2: SGHTA, FQGTGA. This CDR3 is built from 15 residues. In DNA form, the CDR3 reads TGTGCCAGCAGCTTAAGGCCGGGAGTCGTGTCTGAGCAGTTCTTC. Its translation is CASSLRPGVVSEQFF.

V gene TRBV7-3 combines with J gene TRBJ1-5; D unclear. This CDR3 region has 13 residues. V was cut by 3 bases and J by 6 bases, with 9 bases left in between. Per the germline V gene, CDR1 is SGHTA and CDR2 is FQGTGA. The CDR3 coding sequence is TGTGCCAGCAGCTTTAGTACTGCTCAGCCCCAGCATTTT. Translation: CASSFSTAQPQHF.

The V gene is TRBV3-1 (or the pseudogene TRBV3-2), the J gene TRBJ2-7; D is possibly TRBD2 (6 bases). V was clipped by 1 base and J by 0 bases, with 10 bases between them. The CDR3 loop spans 15 amino acids. The germline gives CDR1 LGHDT, CDR2 YNNKEL (reference sequence). CDR3 sequence (DNA): TGTGCCAGCAGCCAAGCCCTGGGACTCTCCTACGAGCAGTACTTC. Translating it yields CASSQALGLSYEQYF.

The V and J genes are TRBV2 and TRBJ1-2; 9 positions match TRBD1. This CDR3 region has 15 residues. Germline-derived CDR1 and CDR2 are SNHLY and FYNNEI. Germline trimming cut 6 bases from V and 7 bases from J; bases unmatched to any gene: 12. The CDR3 nucleotides read TGTGCCAGCAGCCTAACCCGGGACAGGGAGATTGGCTACACCTTC. This encodes CASSLTRDREIGYTF.

This clone has more than one count but fewer than ten. The genes are TRBV29-1 and TRBJ1-2; 9 nucleotides match TRBD1. V trimming: 7 bases; J trimming: 4 bases; junction bases outside the gene matches: 4. There are 12 residues in the CDR3. Germline V gene data show CDR1 as SQVTM and CDR2 as ANQGSEA. CDR3 in amino acids: CSGTGQGYGYTF. In DNA, the CDR3 is TGCAGCGGGACGGGACAGGGCTATGGCTACACCTTC.

The V gene is TRBV7-9, the J gene TRBJ1-2; the D gene is possibly TRBD1 (5 bases). From germline, CDR1 is SEHNR and CDR2 FQNEAQ (reference sequence). Trimming cost V 5 bases and J 0 bases, with 19 bases left between them. This CDR3 comprises 17 residues. The CDR3 here is CASSLLEGLIANYGYTF. Here the CDR3 DNA reads TGTGCCAGCAGCCTCCTCGAGGGGTTAATAGCTAACTATGGCTACACCTTC.

V is TRBV27 and J is TRBJ2-1; unclear D gene. V lost 3 bases to trimming and J lost 8 bases, with 20 bases between them. Germline V gene sequence: CDR1 MNHEY, CDR2 SMNVEV (reference sequence). The CDR3 length is 16 residues. The CDR3 loop reads CASSFIKAEFWDEQFF. CDR3 bases: TGTGCCAGCAGTTTCATTAAGGCGGAATTTTGGGATGAGCAGTTCTTC.

The chain combines TRBV5-1 with TRBJ2-2; 7 positions match TRBD2. The CDR3 is 15 residues long. With 4 bases clipped from V and 2 bases from J, the junction kept 5 bases outside the gene matches. Per the germline V gene, CDR1 is SGHRS and CDR2 is YFSETQ. CDR3 region: CASSPTSFNTGELFF. In nucleotides, the CDR3 is TGCGCCAGCAGCCCGACTAGCTTTAACACCGGGGAGCTGTTTTTT.

The gene calls are TRBV7-2 and TRBJ2-7; D is tentatively TRBD1 or TRBD2 (6 bases each). V was cut by 3 bases and J by 4 bases, with 13 bases left in between. This CDR3 spans 14 amino acids. Looked up from germline, CDR1 is SGHTA and CDR2 is FQGNSA. CDR3 loop: CASSFGQGGYEQYF. CDR3 sequence (DNA): TGTGCCAGCAGCTTCGGACAAGGGGGGTACGAGCAGTACTTC.

The rearrangement uses TRBV6-1 and TRBJ1-3; 7 nucleotides align to TRBD1. Germline CDR1 reads MNHNS; CDR2 reads SASEGT. The CDR3 is made up of 16 amino acids. V trimming: 4 bases; J trimming: 10 bases; junction bases outside the gene matches: 16. CDR3 sequence (DNA): TGTGCCAGCAGTGCGATAACAGGGGCCGCAGATGGGACCATATATTTT. It codes for CASSAITGAADGTIYF.

This chain connects TRBV24-1 to TRBJ2-1, with 11 bases aligning to TRBD2. V lost 2 bases, J lost 3 bases, and 2 bases stayed unmatched. In germline, CDR1 is KGHDR, CDR2 SFDVKD. There are 16 residues in the CDR3. The DNA of the CDR3 is TGTGCCACCAGTGATTCGGGACTAGCGGACTACAATGAGCAGTTCTTC. Translation gives CATSDSGLADYNEQFF.

The chain has TRBV27 and TRBJ2-7; 9 bases are shared with TRBD2. The V gene's germline CDR1 is MNHEY and CDR2 SMNVEV (reference sequence). V dropped 5 bases and J dropped 3; count of bases not matched to a gene: 11. The CDR3 covers 16 residues. The CDR3 protein is CASSGSGGTPNYEQYF. Here the CDR3 DNA reads TGTGCCAGCAGTGGTAGCGGGGGCACCCCAAACTACGAGCAGTACTTC.